The TCR beta chain described here comes from a study of blood T cells in healthy people across ages. Whole-study findings and limits: Donors of long life had a larger count of naive CD4+ cells and greater diversity than aged donors.

For the second PCR, which ran for 7 to 11 cycles, a sample-barcoded 5' primer and a J-beta primer mix were used. There were at least 2.5 million CDR3-containing paired-end reads obtained from each sample. TCRdb re-derived calls from the 5' RACE reads in MiXCR, one entry per CDR3 protein. The table lists about 1,600,000 distinct CDR3 sequences, 42% of them singletons. A word on this clonotype: Its target is unknown.

V was clipped by 1 base and J by 7 bases, with 7 bases between them. The CDR3 has 11 residues. CDR1 and CDR2 (germline): SQVTM, ANQGSEA. The receptor was derived from a woman between 18 and 30 years old in good health. The sequenced sample was blood. V and J are TRBV29-1 and TRBJ2-5; the D gene is possibly TRBD1 (6 bases). The CDR3 DNA follows: TGCAGCGTTGAAGTAGGGGGGACCCAGTACTTC. Amino acid sequence: CSVEVGGTQYF.